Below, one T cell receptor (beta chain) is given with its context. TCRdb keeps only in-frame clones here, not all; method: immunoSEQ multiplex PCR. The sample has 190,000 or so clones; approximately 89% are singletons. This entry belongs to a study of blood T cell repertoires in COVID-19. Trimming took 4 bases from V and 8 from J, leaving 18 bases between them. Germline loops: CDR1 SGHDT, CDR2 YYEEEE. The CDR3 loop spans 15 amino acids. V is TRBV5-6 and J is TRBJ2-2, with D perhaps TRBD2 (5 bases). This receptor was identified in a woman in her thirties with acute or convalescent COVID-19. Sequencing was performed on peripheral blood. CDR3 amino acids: CASSQTLAFTGELFF. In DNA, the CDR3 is TGTGCCAGCAGCCAAACGCTAGCCTTTACGGGGGAGCTGTTTTTT.